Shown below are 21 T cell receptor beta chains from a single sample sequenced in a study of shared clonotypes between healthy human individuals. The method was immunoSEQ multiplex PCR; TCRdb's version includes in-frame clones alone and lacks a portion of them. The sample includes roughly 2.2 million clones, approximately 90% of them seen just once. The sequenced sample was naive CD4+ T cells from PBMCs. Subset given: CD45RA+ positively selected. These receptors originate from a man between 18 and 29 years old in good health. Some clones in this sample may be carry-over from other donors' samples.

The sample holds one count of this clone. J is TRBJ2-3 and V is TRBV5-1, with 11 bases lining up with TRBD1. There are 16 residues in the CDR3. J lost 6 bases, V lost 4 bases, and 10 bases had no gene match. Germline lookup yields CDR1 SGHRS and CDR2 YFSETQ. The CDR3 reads CASSPGTGGARDTQYF. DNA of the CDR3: TGCGCCAGCAGCCCCGGGACAGGGGGGGCTAGGGATACGCAGTATTTT.

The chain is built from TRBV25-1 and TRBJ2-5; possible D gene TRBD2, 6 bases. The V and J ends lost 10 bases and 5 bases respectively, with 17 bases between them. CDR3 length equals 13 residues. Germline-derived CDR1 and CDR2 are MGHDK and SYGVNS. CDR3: CATQRTISETQYF. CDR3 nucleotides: TGTGCCACACAACGGACTATCTCCGAGACCCAGTACTTC.

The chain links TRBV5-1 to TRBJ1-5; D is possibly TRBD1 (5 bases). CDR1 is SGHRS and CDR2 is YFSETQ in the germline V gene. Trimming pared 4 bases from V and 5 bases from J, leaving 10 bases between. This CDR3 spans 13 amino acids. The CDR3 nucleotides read TGCGCCAGCAGCGGGCGGGGACATCAGCCCCAGCATTTT. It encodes CASSGRGHQPQHF.

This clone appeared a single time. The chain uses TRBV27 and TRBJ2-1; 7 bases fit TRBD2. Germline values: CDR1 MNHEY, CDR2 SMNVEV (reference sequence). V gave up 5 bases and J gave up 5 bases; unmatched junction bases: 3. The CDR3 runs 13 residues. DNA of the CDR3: TGTGCCAGCAGTAAGCGGGACCACAATGAGCAGTTCTTC. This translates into CASSKRDHNEQFF.

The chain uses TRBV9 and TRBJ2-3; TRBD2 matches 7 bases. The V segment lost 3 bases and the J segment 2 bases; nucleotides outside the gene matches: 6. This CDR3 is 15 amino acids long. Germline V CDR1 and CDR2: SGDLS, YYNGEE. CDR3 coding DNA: TGTGCCAGCAGCGCATCCGGGAGGACCACAGATACGCAGTATTTT. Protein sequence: CASSASGRTTDTQYF.

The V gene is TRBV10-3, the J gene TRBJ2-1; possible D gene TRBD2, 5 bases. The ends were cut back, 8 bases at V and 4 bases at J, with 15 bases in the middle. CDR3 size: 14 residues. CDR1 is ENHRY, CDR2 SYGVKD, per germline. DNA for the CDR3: TGTGCCATCCAGCGTGGGAGTGGGTACAATGAGCAGTTCTTC. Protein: CAIQRGSGYNEQFF.

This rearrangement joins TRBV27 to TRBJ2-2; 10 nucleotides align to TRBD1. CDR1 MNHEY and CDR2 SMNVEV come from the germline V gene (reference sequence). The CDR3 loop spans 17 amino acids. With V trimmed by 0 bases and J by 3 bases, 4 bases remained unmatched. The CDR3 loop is CASSLSWGTGDTGELFF. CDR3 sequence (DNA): TGTGCCAGCAGTTTATCGTGGGGGACAGGGGACACCGGGGAGCTGTTTTTT.

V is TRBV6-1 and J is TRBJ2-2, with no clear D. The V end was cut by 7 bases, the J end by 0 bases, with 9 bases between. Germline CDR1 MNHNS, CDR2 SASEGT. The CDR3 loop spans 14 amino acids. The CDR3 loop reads CASKAATNTGELFF. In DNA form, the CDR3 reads TGTGCCAGCAAGGCAGCAACGAACACCGGGGAGCTGTTTTTT.

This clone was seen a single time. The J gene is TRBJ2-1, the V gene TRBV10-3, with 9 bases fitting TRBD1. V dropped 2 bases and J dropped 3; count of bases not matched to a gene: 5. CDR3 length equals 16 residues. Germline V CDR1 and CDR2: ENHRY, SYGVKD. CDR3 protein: CAISETTGGNYNEQFF. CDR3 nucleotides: TGTGCCATCAGTGAGACGACAGGGGGGAACTACAATGAGCAGTTCTTC.

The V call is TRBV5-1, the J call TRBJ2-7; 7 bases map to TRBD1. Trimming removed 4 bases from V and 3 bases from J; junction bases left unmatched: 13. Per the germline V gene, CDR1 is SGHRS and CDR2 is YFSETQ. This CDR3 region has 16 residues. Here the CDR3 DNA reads TGCGCCAGCAGCGCTACTTCCGGGACAGTTAACTACGAGCAGTACTTC. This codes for CASSATSGTVNYEQYF.

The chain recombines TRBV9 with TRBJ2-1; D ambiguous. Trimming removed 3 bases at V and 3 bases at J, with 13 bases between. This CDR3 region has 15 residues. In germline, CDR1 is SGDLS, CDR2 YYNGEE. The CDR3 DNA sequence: TGTGCCAGCAGCGGGGAAGGTAGTTACTACAATGAGCAGTTCTTC. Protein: CASSGEGSYYNEQFF. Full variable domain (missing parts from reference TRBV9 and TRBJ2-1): DSGVTQTPKHLITATGQRVTLRCSPRSGDLSVYWYQQSLDQGLQFLIQYYNGEERAKGNILERFSAQQFPDLHSELNLSSLELGDSALYFCASSGEGSYYNEQFFGPGTRLTVL.

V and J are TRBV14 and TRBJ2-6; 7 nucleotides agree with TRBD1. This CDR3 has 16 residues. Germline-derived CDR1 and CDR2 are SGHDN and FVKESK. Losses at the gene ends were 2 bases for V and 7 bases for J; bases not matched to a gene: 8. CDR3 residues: CASSQTGQSGANVLTF. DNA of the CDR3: TGTGCCAGCAGCCAAACGGGACAGAGCGGAGCCAACGTCCTGACTTTC.

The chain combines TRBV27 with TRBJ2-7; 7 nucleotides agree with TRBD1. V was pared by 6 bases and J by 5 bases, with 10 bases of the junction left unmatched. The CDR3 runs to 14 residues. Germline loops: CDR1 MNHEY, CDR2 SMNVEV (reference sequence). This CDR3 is CASSHRGRDDEQYF. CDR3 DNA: TGTGCCAGCAGCCACAGGGGCCGAGACGACGAGCAGTACTTC.

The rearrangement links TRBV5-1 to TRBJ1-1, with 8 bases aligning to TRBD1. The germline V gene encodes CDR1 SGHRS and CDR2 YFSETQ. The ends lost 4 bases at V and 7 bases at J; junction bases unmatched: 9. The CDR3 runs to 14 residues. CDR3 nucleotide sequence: TGCGCCAGCAGCCCGGGACAGGCTACCGGTGAAGCTTTCTTT. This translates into CASSPGQATGEAFF.

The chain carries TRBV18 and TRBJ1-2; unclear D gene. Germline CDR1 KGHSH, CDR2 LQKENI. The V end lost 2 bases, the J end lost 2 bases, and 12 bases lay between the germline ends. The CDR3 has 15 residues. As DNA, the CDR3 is TGTGCCAGCTCACCATTGAGTGAGCAAAACTATGGCTACACCTTC. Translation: CASSPLSEQNYGYTF.

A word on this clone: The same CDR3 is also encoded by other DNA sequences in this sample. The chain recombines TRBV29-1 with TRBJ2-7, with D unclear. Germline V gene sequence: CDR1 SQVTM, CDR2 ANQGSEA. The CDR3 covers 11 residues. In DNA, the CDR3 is TGCAGTGTATTAACCTCGGGCGAGCAGTACTTC. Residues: CSVLTSGEQYF.

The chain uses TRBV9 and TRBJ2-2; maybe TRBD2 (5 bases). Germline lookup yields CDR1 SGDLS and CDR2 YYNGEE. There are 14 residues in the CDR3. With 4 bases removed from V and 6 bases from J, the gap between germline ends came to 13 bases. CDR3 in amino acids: CASSLEGSAGELFF. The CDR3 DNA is TGTGCCAGCAGCCTAGAAGGTAGCGCCGGGGAGCTGTTTTTT. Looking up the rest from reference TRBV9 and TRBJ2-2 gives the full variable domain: DSGVTQTPKHLITATGQRVTLRCSPRSGDLSVYWYQQSLDQGLQFLIQYYNGEERAKGNILERFSAQQFPDLHSELNLSSLELGDSALYFCASSLEGSAGELFFGEGSRLTVL.

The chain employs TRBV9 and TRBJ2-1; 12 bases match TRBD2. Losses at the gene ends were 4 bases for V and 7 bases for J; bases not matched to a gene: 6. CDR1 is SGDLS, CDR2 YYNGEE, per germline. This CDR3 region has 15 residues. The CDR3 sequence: CASSPRLAGENEQFF. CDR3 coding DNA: TGTGCCAGCAGCCCCCGACTAGCGGGAGAAAATGAGCAGTTCTTC.

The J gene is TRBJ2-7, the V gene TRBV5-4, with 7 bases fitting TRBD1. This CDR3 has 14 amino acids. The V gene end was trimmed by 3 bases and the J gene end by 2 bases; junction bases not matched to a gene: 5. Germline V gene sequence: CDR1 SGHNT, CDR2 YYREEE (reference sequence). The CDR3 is CASSYTGQTYEQYF. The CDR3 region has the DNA TGTGCCAGCAGCTATACGGGACAGACCTACGAGCAGTACTTC.

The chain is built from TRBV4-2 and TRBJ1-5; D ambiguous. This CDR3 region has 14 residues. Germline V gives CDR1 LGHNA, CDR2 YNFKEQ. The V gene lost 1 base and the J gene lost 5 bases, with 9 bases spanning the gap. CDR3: CASSQAAIYQPQHF. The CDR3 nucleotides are TGTGCCAGCAGCCAAGCGGCAATTTATCAGCCCCAGCATTTT.

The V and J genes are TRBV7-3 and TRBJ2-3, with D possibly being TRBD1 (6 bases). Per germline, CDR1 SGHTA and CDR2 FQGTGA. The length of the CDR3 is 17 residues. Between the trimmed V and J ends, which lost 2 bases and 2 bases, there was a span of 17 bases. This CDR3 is CASSLQPQGTSTDTQYF. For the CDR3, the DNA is TGTGCCAGCAGCTTACAGCCCCAGGGGACCTCCACAGATACGCAGTATTTT.